This T cell receptor (beta chain) was sequenced for a study of blood T cell repertoires in COVID-19 (dated by TCRdb to about 2020). Regarding the study in general: Samples covering the acute and convalescent phases of COVID-19 were provided by collaborators in the United States, Italy and Spain. The samples were drawn from the first 160 participants of the ongoing ImmuneRACE study and from about 1,200 subjects provided by 6 global collaborators. The sample metadata nearly always contained a de-identified subject ID, COVID-19 status, age in years and sex. The prospective study material was composed of cDNA or gDNA derived from T cells, B-cell-depleted T cells, or PBMCs. The dataset comprised deeply sampled blood TCRbeta repertoires from subjects exposed to, actively infected with, or recovered from COVID-19. The repertoires were released in a freely available public database meant as a resource for research on the immune response to SARS-CoV-2. HLA class I and class II types, where available, came from metadata supplied by the sample provider rather than from assay-based typing. General study outcomes and caveats: The quantity of clinical and demographic metadata differed by source and by participant and was supplied without curation.

The junction carries 9 bases between V and J, which are trimmed by 5 bases and 2 bases respectively. Reading the germline V gene gives CDR1 MDHEN and CDR2 SYDVKM. The CDR3 numbers 13 residues from cysteine through phenylalanine. This entry keeps only the CDR3 DNA: 39 bases, framed from base 1. The collaborating institutions used their own protocols to collect whole blood in K2EDTA tubes. For TCRbeta analysis, collaborators shipped samples in one of three forms: frozen whole blood, isolated PBMCs, or DNA extracted from either of those sample types. Concerning this clone itself: The antigen this receptor binds is unknown. No much larger clone is present one base from it, and per-base qualities are unavailable.

TCRbeta CDR3 regions were amplified from genomic DNA by means of the immunoSEQ Assay, a bias-controlled multiplex PCR. Concerning the study's data processing: The number of nucleated cells in each sample was estimated from the amplification of reference gene primers within the assay. Sequence reads were collapsed and filtered to measure the absolute abundance of every unique TCRbeta CDR3 rearrangement. For each sample, productive Simpson clonality was calculated as the square root of Simpson's diversity index over productive rearrangements. The immuneACCESS repertoire file appears here via TCRdb, limited to in-frame rearrangements. These files lack a portion of the clones; in checked studies, under half of the deficit traces to unresolved V genes, and the cause of the others is not known. The V and J calls and the clone size are those of that table, but D and trimming were determined from the DNA. The table for this sample lists tens of thousands of clones; around nine tenths of them were counted only once. Clones ranked in the top ten supply approximately 12% of the sample.

Material: peripheral blood. The clonotype was recovered from a man between 70 and 80 years old with active or convalescent COVID-19. In this chain, TRBV28 is recombined with TRBJ1-1; TRBD1 is possibly the D segment (6 matching bases). CDR3 sequence: CASSPGTNTEAFF. The nucleotides are TGTGCCAGCAGTCCCGGGACAAACACTGAAGCTTTCTTT.